The source of this T cell receptor beta chain is a study of T cells in women clearing cervical HPV infection. Study in general: Donors had HPV16-related CIN3 or worse; 2 had invasive cancer. HLA type stays a possible confounder, typing being limited.

As regards this clone: The antigen is undetermined. The read is 3 residues too short to cover the CDR3 end, so that end is filled in from the germline J gene.

General study points: Cases carried less TRBV6-7 than controls: about 0.1% versus 0.15%. Timing of associations relative to infection is unclear; T-cell subsets were not isolated.

Germline CDR1 reads MDHEN; CDR2 reads SYDVKM. This CDR3 contains 18 residues. Trimming took off 3 bases at V and 6 bases at J, with 23 bases between the two ends. The method was immunoSEQ multiplex PCR; TCRdb's version includes in-frame clones alone and lacks a portion of them. The sample holds approximately 39,000 clones. The chain employs TRBV28 and TRBJ1-4; D perhaps matches TRBD1 (6 bases). Material for sequencing was blood buffy coat. The clonotype was recovered from a woman aged 18-70 years with a cervical HPV16 infection that either progressed to CIN3+ or cleared (not recorded which). The CDR3 sequence: CASSFPVGPGAGDEKLFF. CDR3 bases read: TGTGCCAGCAGTTTTCCTGTGGGTCCCGGGGCAGGGGATGAAAAA.